This TCR beta chain was recorded in a study of beta chain features in type 1 diabetes. A remark on this clone: The junction and the germline gene differ at one end; a read error may be behind it.

Purity exceeded 95% in all sorted populations. CDR3 size: 17 residues. Germline V gene sequence: CDR1 SEHNR, CDR2 FQNEAQ (reference sequence). Investigators reverse transcribed all isolated RNA, so they sequenced expressed TCRB transcripts. Produced via immunoSEQ multiplex PCR; TCRdb's table is partial and in-frame only. The sample holds about 140,000 clones, 6% to 7.5% seen once. The sequence derives from a woman in her twenties or thirties in good health. Sample: central memory CD4+ T cells from blood. The V call is TRBV7-9, the J call TRBJ2-2; TRBD1 aligns across 8 bases. CDR3 DNA: TGTGCCAGGACTCCGATCGACAGGGGCTGGGACACCGGGGAGCTGTTCTTT. It translates to CARTPIDRGWDTGELFF.